This T cell receptor (beta chain) was retrieved from a study of cytomegalovirus exposure and HLA in healthy donors. Germline CDR1 reads LNHDA; CDR2 reads SQIVND (reference sequence). V gave up 7 bases and J gave up 5 bases, with 18 bases separating them. The CDR3 covers 15 residues. The protocol was immunoSEQ multiplex PCR, while the TCRdb copy is restricted to in-frame clones and leaves out a portion. The top ten hold approximately 1.5% of the sample, which has approximately 150,000 clones, around nine tenths seen once. The V call is TRBV19, the J call TRBJ1-5; D is perhaps TRBD1 (6 bases). The receptor was derived from a woman in her twenties or thirties in good health and CMV-seronegative. Source material: PBMCs. The CDR3: CASTPKQGADQPQHF. CDR3 DNA sequence: TGTGCCAGTACCCCTAAACAGGGTGCGGATCAGCCCCAGCATTTT.